The 6 T cell receptor beta chains below all came from one sample that was sequenced in a study of Graves' ophthalmopathy and Graves' hyperthyroidism. Amplification of TCR beta CDR3 regions used RNA transcripts. RT-PCR was first run with HTBI primers, then multiplex PCR in a second round. Each CDR3 protein gets one entry after TCRdb re-called the multiplex PCR reads with MiXCR. The data contain about 740,000 distinct CDR3 sequences, roughly 41% of them singletons. Material: peripheral blood. These receptors were collected from an adult man with Graves' ophthalmopathy.

The DNA for the CDR3 is TGTGCCAGCAGAGTTAACAGGTTCTCTAGCAATCAGCCCCAGCATTTT. This gives the protein CASRVNRFSSNQPQHF. This rearrangement joins TRBV2 to TRBJ1-5; a weak D match, TRBD1 (5 bases). Trimming took off 6 bases at V and 0 bases at J, with 15 bases between the two ends. Germline-derived CDR1 and CDR2 are SNHLY and FYNNEI. This CDR3 has 16 residues.

The chain is built from TRBV20-1 and TRBJ2-7; no clear D. CDR3 length equals 12 residues. V shed 4 bases and J shed 0 bases, with 7 bases lying between them. The germline V gene encodes CDR1 DFQATT and CDR2 SNEGSKA (reference sequence). CDR3 sequence (DNA): TGCAGTGCTATGGACGACTCCTACGAGCAGTACTTC. Protein product: CSAMDDSYEQYF.

This sequence joins TRBV14 and TRBJ1-4, with no clear D. The CDR3 runs to 18 residues. V was trimmed by 0 bases and J by 6 bases, leaving 20 bases between them. Germline V gene data show CDR1 as SGHDN and CDR2 as FVKESK. As DNA, the CDR3 is TGTGCCAGCAGCCAAGACGATACCATGGTAGACGGTTATGAAAAACTGTTTTTT. The encoded protein is CASSQDDTMVDGYEKLFF.

This clonotype was seen a few times. CDR3 DNA: TGTGCCAGTAGTTCAAACAGGGGCGAGACCCAGTACTTC. Protein sequence: CASSSNRGETQYF. The V gene is TRBV19, the J gene TRBJ2-5; TRBD1 matches at 7 bases. V lost 5 bases and J lost 5; bases outside the gene matches: 5. Germline CDR1 and CDR2: LNHDA and SQIVND (reference sequence). There are 13 residues in the CDR3.

The chain has TRBV7-3 and TRBJ2-5, with 11 bases aligning to TRBD2. The assigned J gene may be wrong: the sequence end matches TRBJ2-1 better. The CDR3 covers 15 residues. Germline V lookup: CDR1 SGHTA, CDR2 FQGTGA. CDR3 coding DNA: TGTGCCAGCAGCTTATCTAGCGGGAGGATCGATGAGCAGTTCTTC. Translation gives CASSLSSGRIDEQFF.

J is TRBJ1-4 and V is TRBV25-1; D uncertain. Germline V lookup: CDR1 MGHDK, CDR2 SYGVNS. The length of the CDR3 is 13 residues. The V end was cut by 8 bases, the J end by 0 bases, with 7 bases between. As DNA, the CDR3 is TGTGCCAGCGTAGATGCAACTAATGAAAAACTGTTTTTT. This encodes CASVDATNEKLFF.